The 13 T cell receptor beta chains below come from one sample, sequenced in a study of blood T cell repertoires in COVID-19. Measured with immunoSEQ multiplex PCR; TCRdb has only the in-frame clones, and not every one. Among some 260,000 clones, around 80% were seen once, and the ten largest hold 3% to 4%. The specimen was peripheral blood. The receptors were sampled from a woman between 40 and 50 years old with active or convalescent COVID-19.

This clone appeared a few times. This rearrangement joins TRBV5-1 to TRBJ1-4; the D is unclear. The V gene's germline CDR1 is SGHRS and CDR2 YFSETQ. V was pared by 5 bases and J by 4 bases, with 12 bases between. The CDR3 contains 14 residues. The CDR3 coding sequence is TGCGCCAGCAGAAAAGACTCGCTTAATGAAAAACTGTTTTTT. Protein sequence: CASRKDSLNEKLFF.

A few counts support this clone. The V gene is TRBV24-1, the J gene TRBJ2-5, with D perhaps TRBD2 (6 bases). V lost 3 bases, J lost 4 bases, and 23 bases lay in between. The CDR3 spans 18 residues. The germline gives CDR1 KGHDR, CDR2 SFDVKD. The CDR3 is CATSDIPGRGGFRETQYF. CDR3 in DNA: TGTGCCACCAGTGATATTCCTGGGCGGGGAGGTTTTCGAGAGACCCAGTACTTC.

This sequence joins TRBV5-6 and TRBJ2-5; D is uncertain. There are 12 residues in the CDR3. CDR1 is SGHDT, CDR2 YYEEEE, per germline. The germline V and J ends were trimmed by 3 bases and 5 bases, with 8 bases remaining between them. The CDR3 coding sequence is TGTGCCAGCAGCTCCTTGCGGGAGACCCAGTACTTC. It codes for CASSSLRETQYF.

This clone is a singleton in its sample. This rearrangement joins TRBV4-1 to TRBJ1-3, with D possibly matching TRBD1 (6 bases). CDR1 and CDR2 from the germline V gene are MGHRA and YSYEKL. CDR3 length: 15 amino acids. V was trimmed by 4 bases and J by 2 bases, leaving 12 bases between them. The CDR3 DNA reads TGCGCCAGCAGCCGTTTAGAGGGGGCTGGAAACACCATATATTTT. Translating gives CASSRLEGAGNTIYF.

This chain joins TRBV12-3 or TRBV12-4 and TRBJ1-1; the D gene is possibly TRBD1 (5 bases). The V end lost 2 bases, the J end lost 8 bases, and 9 bases lay between the germline ends. The CDR3 spans 12 residues. The CDR3 sequence: CASSLTTAEAFF. The CDR3 DNA reads as TGTGCCAGCAGTTTAACGACAGCCGAAGCTTTCTTT.

This chain links TRBV7-2 with TRBJ1-1, with unresolved D. CDR1 is SGHTA, CDR2 FQGNSA, per germline. V was pared by 8 bases and J by 5 bases, with 15 bases between. The CDR3 loop spans 13 amino acids. CDR3 DNA: TGTGCCAGCTCGAGATCGGGTTTGACTGAAGCTTTCTTT. Its translation: CASSRSGLTEAFF.

The chain joins TRBV12-2 to TRBJ1-4; the listed D gene, TRBD1, was not tested against the DNA. TRBV12-2 is assigned pseudogene status. The CDR3 length is 15 residues. The CDR3: CASRSDRGANEKLFF. The CDR3 DNA is TGTGCAAGTCGCTCAGACAGGGGTGCGAATGAAAAACTGTTTTTT.

The chain links TRBV28 to TRBJ2-7; 8 nucleotides match TRBD1. V lost 6 bases and J lost 2; bases outside the gene matches: 3. Germline loops: CDR1 MDHEN, CDR2 SYDVKM. This CDR3 is 13 amino acids long. CDR3 sequence (DNA): TGTGCCAGCAGCGGACAGGGAACCTACGAGCAGTACGTC. Translation gives CASSGQGTYEQYV.

The chain couples TRBV4-1 to TRBJ1-2, with TRBD1 matching over 9 bases. J was trimmed by 4 bases and V by 2 bases; bases with no gene match: 5. CDR1 and CDR2 (germline): MGHRA, YSYEKL. This CDR3 is built from 15 residues. CDR3 nucleotides: TGCGCCAGCAGCCAAAACACAGGGGGCGCCTATGGCTACACCTTC. This sequence encodes CASSQNTGGAYGYTF.

The J gene is TRBJ1-2, the V gene TRBV28, with 11 nucleotides matching TRBD1. V lost 5 bases to trimming and J lost 8 bases; unmatched junction nucleotides: 7. Germline lookup yields CDR1 MDHEN and CDR2 SYDVKM. The CDR3 spans 14 residues. The CDR3 coding sequence is TGTGCCAGCAGTCGTGGACAGGGGGCGCGAGGCTACACCTTC. Amino acid sequence: CASSRGQGARGYTF.

The V and J genes are TRBV27 and TRBJ2-3; TRBD2 matches 11 bases. Per germline, CDR1 MNHEY and CDR2 SMNVEV (reference sequence). The CDR3 consists of 15 residues. V shed 2 bases, J shed 4 bases, and the junction held 2 bases outside the gene matches. The CDR3 loop reads CASSLASGGSDTQYF. The CDR3 region has the DNA TGTGCCAGCAGTTTAGCTAGCGGGGGGTCAGATACGCAGTATTTT.

The genes are TRBV19 and TRBJ2-7; 7 bases agree with TRBD1. The ends lost 5 bases at V and 5 bases at J; junction bases unmatched: 9. Germline CDR1 and CDR2: LNHDA and SQIVND (reference sequence). This CDR3 is built from 14 residues. CDR3 nucleotides: TGTGCCAGTAGTCCGAAAGGGGGCCCCCACGAGCAGTACGTC. Its translation: CASSPKGGPHEQYV.

CDR3 coding DNA: TGTGCCAGCAGCTTTTCGGTCCCGAACACTGAAGCTTTCTTT. Protein sequence: CASSFSVPNTEAFF. This chain links TRBV5-6 with TRBJ1-1; D uncertain. V lost 2 bases to trimming and J lost 1 base, with 9 bases between them. CDR1 is SGHDT and CDR2 is YYEEEE in the germline V gene. The CDR3 runs 14 residues.